This TCR beta chain was found in a study of PD-1 blockade in classical Hodgkin lymphoma. Study-wide points: Prior therapy or disease activity may underlie the repertoire differences, whose causes remain undefined.

Time point meaning: cycle 4 day 1 (C4D1), after more than five weeks of nivolumab. No patient escaped relapse after autologous stem cell transplantation, and brentuximab vedotin exposure varied. CD4+ T cells were purified from thawed PBMCs by negative selection. Notes on this clone: As yet, its antigen is unknown.

Sequencing used immunoSEQ multiplex PCR; TCRdb keeps in-frame clones, though not all of them. The sample records fewer than 15,000 clones, about four fifths being singletons. The sequenced sample was CD4+ T cells from blood, obtained before the fourth cycle of nivolumab. The TCR comes from a human donor with classical Hodgkin lymphoma.

The CDR3 is CASSPGSMNTEAFF. For the CDR3, the DNA is TGTGCCAGCAGTCCGGGCTCAATGAACACTGAAGCTTTCTTT. V and J are TRBV5-4 and TRBJ1-1; the D is unclear. Germline CDR1 SGHNT, CDR2 YYREEE (reference sequence). V lost 5 bases to trimming and J lost 0 bases, with 11 bases between them. This CDR3 has 14 residues.